This is a list of T cell receptor beta chains from one sample in a study of CD8 T cells in Susac syndrome. TCRdb re-called the immunoSEQ multiplex PCR reads with MiXCR, one entry per CDR3 protein. The table includes about 140,000 distinct CDR3 sequences, roughly 94% detected once. What was sequenced was CD4+ T cells from PBMCs. These receptor sequences come from a human donor with Susac syndrome. Both conserved end residues are part of each CDR3. Each record gives: CDR3 DNA, CDR3 protein, clone size, V gene, D gene, J gene, CDR3 length. A D gene is named only where the DNA matches it firmly. Size tells how often a clone was seen (once, few, many) or the class of an expanded clone, and some rows leave it out.

DNA: TGCGCCAGCAGCTTGGCAGAGGGAAGTACTGAAGCTTTCTTT
CDR3: CASSLAEGSTEAFF
size: NA
V: TRBV5-1
D: NA
J: TRBJ1-1
length: 14

DNA: TGCAGTGCTGTCGGGGTCTCTGGGGCCAACGTCCTGACTTTC
CDR3: CSAVGVSGANVLTF
size: NA
V: TRBV20-1
D: NA
J: TRBJ2-6
length: 14

DNA: TGTGCCAGCAGCTCCAGCACCGGGGAGCTGTTTTTT
CDR3: CASSSSTGELFF
size: NA
V: TRBV7-2
D: NA
J: TRBJ2-2
length: 12

DNA: TGTGCCAGCACCGCCCGGGGCAGAACCCCAAACTACGAGCAGTACTTC
CDR3: CASTARGRTPNYEQYF
size: once
V: TRBV12-3/TRBV12-4
D: NA
J: TRBJ2-7
length: 16

DNA: TGTGCCTGGGGGGACAGGGGGGACACTGAAGCTTTCTTT
CDR3: CAWGDRGDTEAFF
size: NA
V: TRBV30
D: TRBD1
J: TRBJ1-1
length: 13

DNA: TGTGCCTGGATGGCGGGGGGGATCCAAGAGACCCAGTACTTC
CDR3: CAWMAGGIQETQYF
size: NA
V: TRBV30
D: TRBD2
J: TRBJ2-5
length: 14

DNA: TGTGCCACCAGTGATCGCCGGACAGGGGGCAAGCAGTACTTC
CDR3: CATSDRRTGGKQYF
size: NA
V: TRBV24-1
D: TRBD1
J: TRBJ2-7
length: 14

DNA: TGTGCCAGCAGCGTTACCGGAGGGGGAACAAGCACAGATACGCAGTATTTT
CDR3: CASSVTGGGTSTDTQYF
size: NA
V: TRBV7-2
D: NA
J: TRBJ2-3
length: 17

DNA: TGTGCCAGCAGCTCAGAACTGGGGCCCCTCCACTTT
CDR3: CASSSELGPLHF
size: NA
V: TRBV9
D: NA
J: TRBJ1-6
length: 12

DNA: TGTGCCTGGAGTGTACCCAGGGATGGCGAGACCCAGTACTTC
CDR3: CAWSVPRDGETQYF
size: once
V: TRBV30
D: NA
J: TRBJ2-5
length: 14

DNA: TGCAGTGCTGCCGGCAACAGGAACACTGAAGCTTTCTTT
CDR3: CSAAGNRNTEAFF
size: NA
V: TRBV20-1
D: NA
J: TRBJ1-1
length: 13

DNA: TGTGCCATCAGTGAGATAGGGGCAATTGAGACCCAGTACTTC
CDR3: CAISEIGAIETQYF
size: NA
V: TRBV10-3
D: NA
J: TRBJ2-5
length: 14

DNA: TGTGCCAGCAGCCAAGACGGCGGGGACGAGCAGTACTTC
CDR3: CASSQDGGDEQYF
size: NA
V: TRBV14
D: NA
J: TRBJ2-7
length: 13

DNA: TGTGCCAGCAGACCCCTACTAGCGGGGGACGGGGAGACCCAGTACTTC
CDR3: CASRPLLAGDGETQYF
size: NA
V: TRBV6-2/TRBV6-3
D: TRBD2
J: TRBJ2-5
length: 16

DNA: TGTGCCTGGAGGTATCGGGGGGCCAGGGAGACCCAGTACTTC
CDR3: CAWRYRGARETQYF
size: NA
V: TRBV30
D: NA
J: TRBJ2-5
length: 14

DNA: TGTGCCAGCAGCTTAGCGCAGGGACTCCAAGGGTTCTTC
CDR3: CASSLAQGLQGFF
size: NA
V: TRBV7-2
D: NA
J: TRBJ2-1
length: 13

DNA: TGTGCCACCAGCAGGACCGGACAGGGGTTGCAGACCCAGTACTTC
CDR3: CATSRTGQGLQTQYF
size: NA
V: TRBV15
D: TRBD1
J: TRBJ2-5
length: 15

DNA: TGCAGCGTTGACGGGGACCCACAGAGAAATTATGGCTACACCTTC
CDR3: CSVDGDPQRNYGYTF
size: NA
V: TRBV29-1
D: NA
J: TRBJ1-2
length: 15

DNA: TGTGCCTGGGGACAGAACTACGAGCAGTACTTC
CDR3: CAWGQNYEQYF
size: NA
V: TRBV30
D: NA
J: TRBJ2-7
length: 11

DNA: TGCGCCAGCAGCAAACCAGACAGCCTGCCAATGCAGCCCCAGCATTTT
CDR3: CASSKPDSLPMQPQHF
size: NA
V: TRBV5-1
D: NA
J: TRBJ1-5
length: 16

DNA: TGCGCCAGCAGACCGGGAGGAGGGGACACTGAAGCTTTCTTT
CDR3: CASRPGGGDTEAFF
size: NA
V: TRBV5-1
D: NA
J: TRBJ1-1
length: 14

DNA: TGTGCCAGCAGCCAAGTCACCCAGACCGGCTACACCTTC
CDR3: CASSQVTQTGYTF
size: NA
V: TRBV7-2
D: NA
J: TRBJ1-2
length: 13

DNA: TGTGCCAGCAGTGACGAAGTTAGCGGGGGGTCTGATACGCAGTATTTT
CDR3: CASSDEVSGGSDTQYF
size: NA
V: TRBV6-4
D: TRBD2
J: TRBJ2-3
length: 16

DNA: TGTGCCAGCAGTCCTAGGTGGGACGGTCAGCCCCAGCATTTT
CDR3: CASSPRWDGQPQHF
size: NA
V: TRBV12-3/TRBV12-4
D: NA
J: TRBJ1-5
length: 14

DNA: TGTGCCAGCAGCTCCGGAGGTGGGAACACAGATACGCAGTATTTT
CDR3: CASSSGGGNTDTQYF
size: NA
V: TRBV11-1
D: NA
J: TRBJ2-3
length: 15

DNA: TGTGCCTGGAGTGTAGGGACGACAGGGGTTCGGTATGGCTACACCTTC
CDR3: CAWSVGTTGVRYGYTF
size: NA
V: TRBV30
D: TRBD1
J: TRBJ1-2
length: 16

DNA: TGTGCCAGCAGCCCAGCGGGGGTCACAGATACGCAGTATTTT
CDR3: CASSPAGVTDTQYF
size: NA
V: TRBV14
D: TRBD2
J: TRBJ2-3
length: 14

DNA: TGTGCCAGCAGTTTATATAGCGGGGGCCACATCCCGCAGTATTTT
CDR3: CASSLYSGGHIPQYF
size: NA
V: TRBV28
D: TRBD2
J: TRBJ2-3
length: 15

DNA: TGTGCCAGCAGTGAAGGTAGCGGGATAGTTGAGCAGTTCTTC
CDR3: CASSEGSGIVEQFF
size: NA
V: TRBV25-1
D: TRBD2
J: TRBJ2-1
length: 14

DNA: TGCAGTGCCACAGGGACAGGGGGAACAGATACGCAGTATTTT
CDR3: CSATGTGGTDTQYF
size: once
V: TRBV20-1
D: TRBD1
J: TRBJ2-3
length: 14

DNA: TGTGCCAGCAGTTACCAATCAACAGGGACTGAAGCTTTCTTT
CDR3: CASSYQSTGTEAFF
size: NA
V: TRBV6-2/TRBV6-3
D: NA
J: TRBJ1-1
length: 14

DNA: TGTGCCTGGAGTACCCCGAAGGTCCCAGGCGAGCAGTACTTC
CDR3: CAWSTPKVPGEQYF
size: NA
V: TRBV30
D: NA
J: TRBJ2-7
length: 14

DNA: TGCAGTGCTAAGACACAGGATAATTCACCCCTCCACTTT
CDR3: CSAKTQDNSPLHF
size: NA
V: TRBV20-1
D: NA
J: TRBJ1-6
length: 13

DNA: TGTGCCAGCAGCCAATCAGGCCCACGACGTGGCTACACCTTC
CDR3: CASSQSGPRRGYTF
size: NA
V: TRBV3-1
D: NA
J: TRBJ1-2
length: 14

DNA: TGCAGCGGACTGAGTTTGGGGGGGAGCTATGGCTACACCTTC
CDR3: CSGLSLGGSYGYTF
size: NA
V: TRBV29-1
D: NA
J: TRBJ1-2
length: 14

DNA: TGCAGTGCTAGTTCAGGGGGGGAGACCCAGTACTTC
CDR3: CSASSGGETQYF
size: NA
V: TRBV20-1
D: NA
J: TRBJ2-5
length: 12

DNA: TGTGCCAGTCGACAGGCGAGCACAGATACGCAGTATTTT
CDR3: CASRQASTDTQYF
size: NA
V: TRBV12-3/TRBV12-4
D: NA
J: TRBJ2-3
length: 13

DNA: TGTGCCAGCAGCCAAGATTTAGTTTCCTACGAGCAGTACTTC
CDR3: CASSQDLVSYEQYF
size: NA
V: TRBV14
D: NA
J: TRBJ2-7
length: 14

DNA: TGCAGCGTATCGTCGAACACCGGGGAGCTGTTTTTT
CDR3: CSVSSNTGELFF
size: NA
V: TRBV29-1
D: NA
J: TRBJ2-2
length: 12

DNA: TGCAGTGCTAGTTTAGGTGGCCCGAACACTGAAGCTTTCTTT
CDR3: CSASLGGPNTEAFF
size: NA
V: TRBV20-1
D: NA
J: TRBJ1-1
length: 14

DNA: TGCAGCGTTGTTCCCCGGGCGGGTGAGCAGTTCTTC
CDR3: CSVVPRAGEQFF
size: NA
V: TRBV29-1
D: NA
J: TRBJ2-1
length: 12

DNA: TGCAGTGCTAGAGACCCGGGACGGCAACTGCCTGAAGCTTTCTTT
CDR3: CSARDPGRQLPEAFF
size: NA
V: TRBV20-1
D: NA
J: TRBJ1-1
length: 15

DNA: TGTGCCAGCAGCGAAAACAGGGTTGGGTCACCCCTCCACTTT
CDR3: CASSENRVGSPLHF
size: NA
V: TRBV11-2
D: NA
J: TRBJ1-6
length: 14

DNA: TGTGCCTGGAGGTCGACAGGGGGCTATTCACCCCTCCACTTT
CDR3: CAWRSTGGYSPLHF
size: NA
V: TRBV30
D: TRBD1
J: TRBJ1-6
length: 14

DNA: TGTGCCAGCAGTTTAGGGAACTGGCAGCCCCAGCATTTT
CDR3: CASSLGNWQPQHF
size: NA
V: TRBV28
D: NA
J: TRBJ1-5
length: 13

DNA: TGTGCCAGCAGTTCGGACAGGGAGGGCGAAAAACTGTTTTTT
CDR3: CASSSDREGEKLFF
size: NA
V: TRBV28
D: TRBD1
J: TRBJ1-4
length: 14

DNA: TGTGCCAGCAGTGAACGAATCCTATATTTGGGGGGGCAGCGAGAGACCCAGTACTTC
CDR3: CASSERILYLGGQRETQYF
size: NA
V: TRBV6-1
D: NA
J: TRBJ2-5
length: 19

DNA: TGCGCCAGCAGTCAGGGCAGACCAACCTACGAGCAGTACTTC
CDR3: CASSQGRPTYEQYF
size: NA
V: TRBV23-1
D: NA
J: TRBJ2-7
length: 14

DNA: TGTGCCAGCAGCCAGGGAGCGGGGGGGCCCGAGACCCAGTACTTC
CDR3: CASSQGAGGPETQYF
size: once
V: TRBV4-2
D: TRBD2
J: TRBJ2-5
length: 15

DNA: TGTGCCTGGAGTACACAATATCAGCCCCAGCATTTT
CDR3: CAWSTQYQPQHF
size: NA
V: TRBV30
D: NA
J: TRBJ1-5
length: 12

DNA: TGTGCCAGCAGCTCCCGGGGAGGGATTGACCACGAGCAGTACTTC
CDR3: CASSSRGGIDHEQYF
size: NA
V: TRBV9
D: TRBD2
J: TRBJ2-7
length: 15

DNA: TGTGCCAGCAGTTATCCGGGGCGCGAGACCCAGTACTTC
CDR3: CASSYPGRETQYF
size: NA
V: TRBV6-6
D: NA
J: TRBJ2-5
length: 13